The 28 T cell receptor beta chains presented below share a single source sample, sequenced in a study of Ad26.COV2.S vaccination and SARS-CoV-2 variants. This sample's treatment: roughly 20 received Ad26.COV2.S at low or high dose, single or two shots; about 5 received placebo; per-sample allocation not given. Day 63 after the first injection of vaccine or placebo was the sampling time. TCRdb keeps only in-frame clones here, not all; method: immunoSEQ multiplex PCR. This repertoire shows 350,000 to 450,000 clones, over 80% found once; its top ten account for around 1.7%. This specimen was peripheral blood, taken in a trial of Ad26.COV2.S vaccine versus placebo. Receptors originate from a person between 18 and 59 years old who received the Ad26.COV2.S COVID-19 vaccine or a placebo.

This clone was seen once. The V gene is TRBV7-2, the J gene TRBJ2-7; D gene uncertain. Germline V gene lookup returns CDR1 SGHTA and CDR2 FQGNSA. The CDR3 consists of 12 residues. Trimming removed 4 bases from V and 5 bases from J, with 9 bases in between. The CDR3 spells CASSSTRHEQYF. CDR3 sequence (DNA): TGTGCCAGCAGCTCGACGAGGCACGAGCAGTACTTC.

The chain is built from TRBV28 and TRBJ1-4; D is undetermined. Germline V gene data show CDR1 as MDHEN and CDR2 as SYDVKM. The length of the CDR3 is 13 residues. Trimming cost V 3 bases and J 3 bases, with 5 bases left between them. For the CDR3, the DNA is TGTGCCAGCAGTTTTGACGCTAATGAAAAACTGTTTTTT. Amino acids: CASSFDANEKLFF.

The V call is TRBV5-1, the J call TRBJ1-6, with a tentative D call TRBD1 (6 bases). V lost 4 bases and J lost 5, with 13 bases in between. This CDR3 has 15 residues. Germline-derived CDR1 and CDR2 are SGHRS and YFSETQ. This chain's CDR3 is CASSTGQRNNSPLHF. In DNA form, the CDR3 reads TGCGCCAGCAGCACAGGACAGAGAAATAATTCACCCCTCCACTTT.

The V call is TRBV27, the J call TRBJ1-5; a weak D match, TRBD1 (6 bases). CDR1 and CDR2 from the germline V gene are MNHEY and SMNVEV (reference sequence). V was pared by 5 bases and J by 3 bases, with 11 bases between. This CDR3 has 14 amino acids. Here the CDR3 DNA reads TGTGCCAGCAGTCCGGACAGCTTCAATCAGCCCCAGCATTTT. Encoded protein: CASSPDSFNQPQHF.

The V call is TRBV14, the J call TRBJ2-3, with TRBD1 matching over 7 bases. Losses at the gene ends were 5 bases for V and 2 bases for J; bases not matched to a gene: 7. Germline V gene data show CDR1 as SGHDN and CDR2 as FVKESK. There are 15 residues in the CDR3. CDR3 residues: CASSERTGPTDTQYF. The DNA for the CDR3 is TGTGCCAGCAGCGAAAGGACAGGACCCACAGATACGCAGTATTTT.

CDR3 sequence: CASSVVAGEYNEQFF. DNA for the CDR3: TGTGCCAGCAGCGTAGTAGCGGGGGAATACAATGAGCAGTTCTTC. V and J are TRBV9 and TRBJ2-1; 9 bases align to TRBD2. The CDR3 totals 15 residues. Germline V gene sequence: CDR1 SGDLS, CDR2 YYNGEE. V gave up 0 bases and J gave up 4 bases; unmatched junction bases: 2.

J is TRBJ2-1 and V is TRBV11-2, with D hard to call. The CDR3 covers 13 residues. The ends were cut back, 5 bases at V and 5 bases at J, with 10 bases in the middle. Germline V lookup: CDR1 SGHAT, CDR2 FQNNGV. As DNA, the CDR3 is TGTGCCAGCAGCAAACTTCCAAACAATGAGCAGTTCTTC. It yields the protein CASSKLPNNEQFF.

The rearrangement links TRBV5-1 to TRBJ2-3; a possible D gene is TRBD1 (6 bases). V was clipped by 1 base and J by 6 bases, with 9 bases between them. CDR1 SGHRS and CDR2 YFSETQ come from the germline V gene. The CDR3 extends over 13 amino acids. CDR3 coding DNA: TGCGCCAGCAGCTTGACAGGGCGGGATACGCAGTATTTT. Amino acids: CASSLTGRDTQYF. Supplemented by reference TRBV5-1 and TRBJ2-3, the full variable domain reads KAGVTQTPRYLIKTRGQQVTLSCSPISGHRSVSWYQQTPGQGLQFLFEYFSETQRNKGNFPGRFSGRQFSNSRSEMNVSTLELGDSALYLCASSLTGRDTQYFGPGTRLTVL.

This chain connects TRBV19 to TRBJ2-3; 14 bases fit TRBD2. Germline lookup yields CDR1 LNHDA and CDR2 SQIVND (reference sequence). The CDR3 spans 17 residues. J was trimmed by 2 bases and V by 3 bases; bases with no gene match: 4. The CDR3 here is CASSIGLAGGFTDTQYF. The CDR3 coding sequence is TGTGCCAGTAGTATTGGACTAGCGGGGGGTTTCACAGATACGCAGTATTTT.

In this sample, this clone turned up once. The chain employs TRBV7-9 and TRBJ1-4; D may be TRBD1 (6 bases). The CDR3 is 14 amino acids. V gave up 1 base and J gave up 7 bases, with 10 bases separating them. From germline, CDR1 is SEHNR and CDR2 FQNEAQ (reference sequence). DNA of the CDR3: TGTGCCAGCAGCTTAGGGGGGCAGGGTGAAAAACTGTTTTTT. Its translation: CASSLGGQGEKLFF.

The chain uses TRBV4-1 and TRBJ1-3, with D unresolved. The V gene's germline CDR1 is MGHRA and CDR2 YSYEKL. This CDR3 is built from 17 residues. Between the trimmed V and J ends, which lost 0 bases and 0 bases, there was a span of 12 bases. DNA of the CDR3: TGCGCCAGCAGCCAAGACGCCCCGTCCAGCTCTGGAAACACCATATATTTT. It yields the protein CASSQDAPSSSGNTIYF.

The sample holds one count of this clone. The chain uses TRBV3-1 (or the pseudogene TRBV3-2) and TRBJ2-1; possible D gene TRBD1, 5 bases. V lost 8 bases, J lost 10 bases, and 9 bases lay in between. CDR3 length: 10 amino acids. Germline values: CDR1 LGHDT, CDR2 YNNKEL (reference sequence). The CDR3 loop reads CASSWGEQFF. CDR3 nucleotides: TGTGCCAGCTCTTGGGGCGAGCAGTTCTTC.

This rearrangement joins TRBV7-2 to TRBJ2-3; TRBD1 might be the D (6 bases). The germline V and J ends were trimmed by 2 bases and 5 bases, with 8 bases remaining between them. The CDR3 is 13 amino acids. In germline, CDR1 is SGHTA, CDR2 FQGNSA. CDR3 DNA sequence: TGTGCCAGCAGCTTACAGGGGCGAGATACGCAGTATTTT. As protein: CASSLQGRDTQYF.

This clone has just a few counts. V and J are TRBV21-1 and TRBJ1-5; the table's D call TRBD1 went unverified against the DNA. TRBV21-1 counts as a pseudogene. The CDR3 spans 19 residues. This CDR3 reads CASSKDGCRCRMGNQPQHF. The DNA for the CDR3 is TGTGCCAGCAGCAAAGATGGTTGTCGTTGCAGGATGGGCAATCAGCCCCAGCATTTT.

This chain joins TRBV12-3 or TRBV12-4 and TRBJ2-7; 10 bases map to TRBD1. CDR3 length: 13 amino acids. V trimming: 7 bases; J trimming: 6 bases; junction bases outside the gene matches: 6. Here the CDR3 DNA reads TGTGCCAGCATGGACAGGGGGGAAAGCGAGCAGTACTTC. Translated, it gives CASMDRGESEQYF.

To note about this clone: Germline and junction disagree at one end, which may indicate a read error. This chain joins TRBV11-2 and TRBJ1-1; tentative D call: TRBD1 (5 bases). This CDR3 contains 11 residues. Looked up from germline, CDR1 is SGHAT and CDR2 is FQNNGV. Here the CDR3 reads CASSLGVRVIF. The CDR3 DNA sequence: TGTGCCAGCAGCTTAGGGGTCAGGGTAATCTTT.

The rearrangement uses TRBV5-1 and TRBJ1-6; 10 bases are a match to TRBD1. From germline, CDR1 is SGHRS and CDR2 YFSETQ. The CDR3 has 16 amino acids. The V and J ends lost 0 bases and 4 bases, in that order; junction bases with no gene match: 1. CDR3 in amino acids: CASSLGTGGYNSPLHF. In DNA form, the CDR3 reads TGCGCCAGCAGCTTGGGGACAGGGGGATATAATTCACCCCTCCACTTT.

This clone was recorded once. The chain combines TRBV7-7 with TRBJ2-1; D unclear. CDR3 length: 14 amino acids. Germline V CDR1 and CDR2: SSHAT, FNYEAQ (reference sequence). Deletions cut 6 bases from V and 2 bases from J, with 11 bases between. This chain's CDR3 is CASSPGPTYNEQFF. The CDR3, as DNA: TGTGCCAGCAGTCCCGGGCCTACCTACAATGAGCAGTTCTTC.

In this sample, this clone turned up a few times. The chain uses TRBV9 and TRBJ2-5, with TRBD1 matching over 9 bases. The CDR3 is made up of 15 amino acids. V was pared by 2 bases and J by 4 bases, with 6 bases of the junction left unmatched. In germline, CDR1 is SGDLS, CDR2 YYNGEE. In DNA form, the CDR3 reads TGTGCCAGCAGCGTCGGGACAGGGCCGCGAGAGACCCAGTACTTC. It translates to CASSVGTGPRETQYF.

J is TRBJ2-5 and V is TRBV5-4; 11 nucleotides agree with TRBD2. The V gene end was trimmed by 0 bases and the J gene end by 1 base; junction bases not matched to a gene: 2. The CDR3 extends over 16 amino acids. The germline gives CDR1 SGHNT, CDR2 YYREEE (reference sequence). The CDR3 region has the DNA TGTGCCAGCAGCTTGGCCCTAGCGGGGGGCCAAGAGACCCAGTACTTC. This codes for CASSLALAGGQETQYF.

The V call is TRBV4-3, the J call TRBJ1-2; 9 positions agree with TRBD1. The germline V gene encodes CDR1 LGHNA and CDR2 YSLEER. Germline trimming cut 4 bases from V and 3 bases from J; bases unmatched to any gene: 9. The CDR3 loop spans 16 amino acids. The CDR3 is CASSPPGTGNYYGYTF. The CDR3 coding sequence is TGCGCCAGCAGCCCACCCGGGACAGGGAATTACTATGGCTACACCTTC.

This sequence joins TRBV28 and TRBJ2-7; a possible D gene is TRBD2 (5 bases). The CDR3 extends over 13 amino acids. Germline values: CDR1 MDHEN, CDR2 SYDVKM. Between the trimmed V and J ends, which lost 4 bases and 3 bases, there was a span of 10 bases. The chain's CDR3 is CASSSGLLYEQYF. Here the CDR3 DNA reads TGTGCCAGCAGTTCAGGACTTCTCTACGAGCAGTACTTC.

The CDR3 here is CARGLGQSYEQYF. CDR3 sequence (DNA): TGTGCCAGGGGACTCGGACAGTCCTACGAGCAGTACTTC. The chain couples TRBV27 to TRBJ2-7; the D gene could be TRBD1 or TRBD2 (6 bases each). Trimming cost V 9 bases and J 1 base, with 13 bases left between them. CDR3 length equals 13 residues. Germline V gene data show CDR1 as MNHEY and CDR2 as SMNVEV (reference sequence).

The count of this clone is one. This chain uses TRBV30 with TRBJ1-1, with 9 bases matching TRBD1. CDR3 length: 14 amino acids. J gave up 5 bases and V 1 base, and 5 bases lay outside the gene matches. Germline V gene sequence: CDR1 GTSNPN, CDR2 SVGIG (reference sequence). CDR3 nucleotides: TGTGCCTGGAGTGGACCGGGACAGGGAACTGAAGCTTTCTTT. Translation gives CAWSGPGQGTEAFF.

DNA for the CDR3: TGCGCCAGCAGTGGGGCTACAGGGGGGGTCTGGCAGTTCTTC. This gives the protein CASSGATGGVWQFF. This chain uses TRBV10-2 with TRBJ2-1, with D perhaps TRBD1 (8 bases). The V gene lost 4 bases and the J gene lost 12 bases, with 19 bases spanning the gap. Germline V gene data show CDR1 as WSHSY and CDR2 as SAAADI. The CDR3 loop spans 14 amino acids.

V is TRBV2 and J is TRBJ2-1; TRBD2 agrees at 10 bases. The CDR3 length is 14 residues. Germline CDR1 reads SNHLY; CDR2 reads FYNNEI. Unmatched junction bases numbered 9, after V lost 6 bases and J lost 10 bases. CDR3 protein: CASSERGGLNEQFF. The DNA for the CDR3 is TGTGCCAGCAGCGAGCGGGGGGGCCTCAACGAGCAGTTCTTC.

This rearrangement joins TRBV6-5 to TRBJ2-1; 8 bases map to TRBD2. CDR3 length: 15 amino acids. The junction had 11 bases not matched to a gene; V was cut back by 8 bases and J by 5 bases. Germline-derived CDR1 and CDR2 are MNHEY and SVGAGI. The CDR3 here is CASATPGGADNEQFF. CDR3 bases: TGTGCCAGCGCGACCCCCGGGGGGGCGGACAATGAGCAGTTCTTC.

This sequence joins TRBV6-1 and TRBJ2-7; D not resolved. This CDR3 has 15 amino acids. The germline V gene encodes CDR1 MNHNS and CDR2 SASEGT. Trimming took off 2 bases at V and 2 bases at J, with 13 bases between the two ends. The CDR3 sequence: CASSENVYGPYEQYF. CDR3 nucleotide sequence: TGTGCCAGCAGTGAAAACGTTTACGGACCCTACGAGCAGTACTTC.